Presented here are 11 T cell receptor beta chains from one specimen sequenced in a study of cytotoxic CD8 clonotypes in ibrutinib-treated CLL. The repertoire was sequenced with immunoSEQ multiplex PCR; TCRdb's copy has only in-frame clones and lacks some. This sample yields around 76,000 clones, of which less than 85% are seen a single time; more than 35% belongs to the top ten. Sequenced material: PBMCs, taken after 24 months of ibrutinib treatment. Every receptor here comes from a human donor with chronic lymphocytic leukemia.

This clone was seen more than once but under ten times. One end of the junction fails to match germline, which may point to a read error. The chain carries TRBV19 and TRBJ2-2, with D maybe TRBD2 (5 bases). The CDR3 runs 14 residues. CDR1 and CDR2 (germline): LNHDA, SQIVND (reference sequence). This CDR3 reads CASSLDSGTGELFF. The CDR3 nucleotides read TGTGCCAGTAGTTTAGATTCGGGGACCGGGGAGCTGTTTTTT.

This chain connects TRBV5-1 to TRBJ2-3, with 9 bases fitting TRBD2. V gave up 0 bases and J gave up 4 bases; unmatched junction bases: 6. The germline gives CDR1 SGHRS, CDR2 YFSETQ. The CDR3 covers 16 residues. The CDR3 loop reads CASSLDPAGGADTQYF. CDR3 in DNA: TGCGCCAGCAGCTTGGACCCAGCGGGAGGAGCAGATACGCAGTATTTT.

This chain links TRBV5-5 with TRBJ1-5, with D maybe TRBD1 (5 bases). CDR3 size: 15 residues. The V and J ends lost 2 bases and 0 bases respectively, with 9 bases between them. CDR1 and CDR2 from the germline V gene are SGHKS and YYEKEE (reference sequence). The CDR3 spells CASSFQGGSNQPQHF. DNA of the CDR3: TGTGCCAGCAGCTTCCAGGGAGGTAGCAATCAGCCCCAGCATTTT.

The chain is built from TRBV28 and TRBJ2-1; 7 bases match TRBD1. The CDR3 sequence is 17 residues long. The V gene's germline CDR1 is MDHEN and CDR2 SYDVKM. J was trimmed by 5 bases and V by 7 bases; bases with no gene match: 17. DNA of the CDR3: TGTGCCAGCAACTCCGTCCCGGGACAGAGGCCACACAATGAGCAGTTCTTC. Translating gives CASNSVPGQRPHNEQFF.

The rearrangement links TRBV29-1 to TRBJ1-3; tentative D call: TRBD1 (6 bases). Trimming left V 7 bases short and J 0 bases short, with 13 bases between. CDR1 SQVTM and CDR2 ANQGSEA come from the germline V gene. The length of the CDR3 is 14 residues. CDR3 protein: CSALGQSSGNTIYF. The CDR3 DNA reads TGCAGCGCCCTCGGACAGAGCTCTGGAAACACCATATATTTT. Based on the CDR3 plus reference TRBV29-1 and TRBJ1-3, the full variable domain is SAVISQKPSRDICQRGTSLTIQCQVDSQVTMMFWYRQQPGQSLTLIATANQGSEATYESGFVIDKFPISRPNLTFSTLTVSNMSPEDSSIYLCSALGQSSGNTIYFGEGSWLTVV.

V usage is TRBV5-5 and J usage is TRBJ2-5, with 7 bases aligning to TRBD1. The ends lost 4 bases at V and 4 bases at J; junction bases unmatched: 10. This CDR3 spans 15 amino acids. Germline values: CDR1 SGHKS, CDR2 YYEKEE (reference sequence). The CDR3 DNA sequence: TGTGCCAGCAGCCGCCCAGACAGGGTTCTAGAGACCCAGTACTTC. It yields the protein CASSRPDRVLETQYF.

The rearrangement links TRBV6-1 to TRBJ2-5; D call uncertain. Germline assignment: CDR1 MNHNS and CDR2 SASEGT. Trimming left V 7 bases short and J 2 bases short, with 14 bases between. This CDR3 is built from 14 residues. CDR3 in amino acids: CASKTGSLQETQYF. The CDR3 DNA is TGTGCCAGCAAGACGGGTAGCTTACAAGAGACCCAGTACTTC.

This chain uses TRBV7-2 with TRBJ2-3; D call uncertain. CDR1 and CDR2 (germline): SGHTA, FQGNSA. Trimming took off 1 base at V and 8 bases at J, with 4 bases between the two ends. CDR3 length: 11 residues. DNA of the CDR3: TGTGCCAGCAGCTTAGGGACTACGCAGTATTTT. Its translation: CASSLGTTQYF.

The chain is built from TRBV2 and TRBJ2-1, with D unresolved. The V and J ends lost 6 bases and 7 bases respectively, with 13 bases between them. The germline CDR1 and CDR2 sequences are SNHLY and FYNNEI. The CDR3 runs to 13 residues. This CDR3 is CASRTTVGNEQFF. DNA of the CDR3: TGTGCCAGCAGGACCACGGTCGGGAATGAGCAGTTCTTC.

The rearrangement uses TRBV12-5 and TRBJ1-4, with D perhaps matching TRBD1 (6 bases). The germline V and J ends were trimmed by 2 bases and 7 bases, with 14 bases remaining between them. The CDR3 contains 15 residues. Germline V lookup: CDR1 LGHNT, CDR2 FRNRAP. Here the CDR3 reads CASGLNRRTAEKLFF. Written as DNA, the CDR3 is TGTGCTAGTGGTTTGAACCGGAGGACAGCTGAAAAACTGTTTTTT.

V gene TRBV4-3 combines with J gene TRBJ2-1; 11 nucleotides agree with TRBD2. CDR1 is LGHNA, CDR2 YSLEER, per germline. With V trimmed by 5 bases and J by 8 bases, 14 bases remained unmatched. The CDR3 is made up of 17 amino acids. CDR3 sequence (DNA): TGCGCCAGCAGCATACAACATCCGGGACTAGCGGCCGATGAGCAGTTCTTC. Translated: CASSIQHPGLAADEQFF.